The next 16 T cell receptor beta chains were all read from a single sample in a study of beta chain features in type 1 diabetes. As every portion of the isolated RNA was reverse transcribed, the sequencing read expressed TCRB transcripts. The table came from immunoSEQ multiplex PCR; TCRdb's copy has only in-frame clones and leaves some out. The sample has about 320,000 clones; approximately 14% are singletons. Sequencing was done on a sample of central memory CD4+ T cells from blood. The origin of the receptors is a man under 40 in good health.

The chain employs TRBV6-5 and TRBJ1-2, with no clear D. V was clipped by 4 bases and J by 8 bases, with 8 bases between them. Germline values: CDR1 MNHEY, CDR2 SVGAGI. The CDR3 spans 11 residues. CDR3 DNA: TGTGCCAGCAGTTCCTTCGAAGGCTACACCTTC. Protein product: CASSSFEGYTF.

The J gene is TRBJ1-2, the V gene TRBV7-2; D not certain. The CDR3 is 15 amino acids. V lost 1 base and J 2 bases, leaving 11 bases between the germline ends. Germline CDR1 and CDR2: SGHTA and FQGNSA. Written as DNA, the CDR3 is TGTGCCAGCAGCTTAGTCCAAGGCGAGAACTATGGCTACACCTTC. It specifies CASSLVQGENYGYTF.

The chain couples TRBV4-3 to TRBJ2-7; the match to TRBD1 covers 9 bases. The V segment lost 5 bases and the J segment 4 bases; nucleotides outside the gene matches: 6. The V gene's germline CDR1 is LGHNA and CDR2 YSLEER. The CDR3 sequence is 14 residues long. The CDR3 loop is CASSNDRGAYEQYF. CDR3 nucleotide sequence: TGCGCCAGCAGCAACGACAGGGGGGCTTACGAGCAGTACTTC.

The genes are TRBV6-5 and TRBJ2-7; possible D gene TRBD1, 5 bases. Germline CDR1 is MNHEY and CDR2 is SVGAGI. This CDR3 spans 13 amino acids. V lost 4 bases, J lost 1 base, and 8 bases lay in between. The CDR3 sequence: CASSFTGSYEQYV. CDR3 sequence (DNA): TGTGCCAGCAGTTTTACAGGATCCTACGAGCAGTACGTC.

J is TRBJ2-1 and V is TRBV2, with D unresolved. The CDR3 has 14 amino acids. V lost 7 bases and J 4 bases, leaving 14 bases between the germline ends. Germline V CDR1 and CDR2: SNHLY, FYNNEI. The CDR3 loop reads CASIDPKNYNEQFF. The CDR3 DNA is TGTGCCAGCATTGATCCTAAAAATTACAATGAGCAGTTCTTC.

V and J are TRBV9 and TRBJ2-3, with TRBD2 matching over 7 bases. In germline, CDR1 is SGDLS, CDR2 YYNGEE. V dropped 6 bases and J dropped 2; count of bases not matched to a gene: 9. This CDR3 is 15 amino acids long. The CDR3 sequence is CASTRDYSSTDTQYF. In nucleotides, the CDR3 is TGTGCCAGCACCCGGGACTACTCATCCACAGATACGCAGTATTTT.

This clone was found a few times. This chain connects TRBV5-4 to TRBJ1-2; D unclear. The V and J ends lost 4 bases and 8 bases respectively, with 15 bases between them. There are 13 residues in the CDR3. Germline V gene sequence: CDR1 SGHNT, CDR2 YYREEE (reference sequence). This CDR3 is CASSASHSEGYTF. CDR3 sequence (DNA): TGTGCCAGCAGCGCCTCACACTCGGAAGGCTACACCTTC.

This clone was seen only a few times. This sequence joins TRBV7-6 and TRBJ2-1, with no clear D. Per germline, CDR1 SGHVS and CDR2 FNYEAQ. This CDR3 spans 12 amino acids. V lost 1 base and J 6 bases, leaving 4 bases between the germline ends. CDR3 in amino acids: CASSLVSNEQFF. The CDR3 DNA is TGTGCCAGCAGCTTAGTGTCCAATGAGCAGTTCTTC. Complete variable domain (other parts from reference TRBV7-6 and TRBJ2-1): GAGVSQSPRYKVTKRGQDVALRCDPISGHVSLYWYRQALGQGPEFLTYFNYEAQQDKSGLPNDRFSAERPEGSISTLTIQRTEQRDSAMYRCASSLVSNEQFFGPGTRLTVL.

This clone was counted between two and nine times. The J gene is TRBJ1-6, the V gene TRBV5-4; D is ambiguous. V lost 1 base to trimming and J lost 10 bases, with 12 bases between them. Germline V gives CDR1 SGHNT, CDR2 YYREEE (reference sequence). This CDR3 has 14 residues. The CDR3, as DNA: TGTGCCAGCAGCTTGCCGGCAGGAGACTCACCCCTCCACTTT. This gives the protein CASSLPAGDSPLHF.

The V call is TRBV2, the J call TRBJ2-1, with 9 bases fitting TRBD2. The ends lost 4 bases at V and 7 bases at J; junction bases unmatched: 5. Germline CDR1 is SNHLY and CDR2 is FYNNEI. The CDR3 has 14 residues. The CDR3 coding sequence is TGTGCCAGCAGTGTTATCCTAGCGGGAAATGAGCAGTTCTTC. Translated, it gives CASSVILAGNEQFF.

The chain links TRBV5-1 to TRBJ2-2; 11 nucleotides match TRBD2. Trimming took 1 base from V and 4 from J; bases not matched to a gene: 6. CDR1 and CDR2 from the germline V gene are SGHRS and YFSETQ. CDR3 length: 17 residues. The CDR3 DNA follows: TGCGCCAGCAGCTTGACCGGGACTAGCGGAGTCACCGGGGAGCTGTTTTTT. Translated: CASSLTGTSGVTGELFF.

This chain connects TRBV11-2 to TRBJ2-1, with 10 bases aligning to TRBD2. CDR1 is SGHAT and CDR2 is FQNNGV in the germline V gene. V dropped 5 bases and J dropped 8; count of bases not matched to a gene: 15. This CDR3 is 17 amino acids long. The DNA of the CDR3 is TGTGCCAGCAGCGCCCTCCAACTAGCGGGAACTCTGGATGAGCAGTTCTTC. Protein sequence: CASSALQLAGTLDEQFF.

The chain has TRBV30 and TRBJ1-5; no firm D call. This CDR3 contains 15 residues. Germline CDR1 is GTSNPN and CDR2 is SVGIG (reference sequence). V dropped 0 bases and J dropped 6 bases, with 15 bases sitting between them. The CDR3: CAWSVGWNTPQPQHF. The CDR3 nucleotides read TGTGCCTGGAGTGTTGGTTGGAACACCCCTCAGCCCCAGCATTTT.

This clone showed up just once. The chain joins TRBV9 to TRBJ2-1, with D maybe TRBD1 (6 bases). The germline gives CDR1 SGDLS, CDR2 YYNGEE. V lost 4 bases to trimming and J lost 4 bases, with 21 bases between them. The CDR3 totals 17 residues. The CDR3 DNA follows: TGTGCCAGCAGCCCCGCCACGAGGACAGCCCAATACAATGAGCAGTTCTTC. Residues: CASSPATRTAQYNEQFF.

This sequence joins TRBV13 and TRBJ2-3; tentative D call: TRBD1 (5 bases). The CDR3 totals 14 residues. In germline, CDR1 is PRHDT, CDR2 FYEKMQ (reference sequence). The V and J ends lost 7 bases and 6 bases respectively, with 17 bases between them. The CDR3, as DNA: TGTGCCAGCATCCTTAGGGCAGGGTTGGATACGCAGTATTTT. Protein product: CASILRAGLDTQYF.

The CDR3 sequence is CSVRGSESEQFF. The CDR3 nucleotides read TGCAGCGTTCGCGGGAGTGAAAGTGAGCAGTTCTTC. The rearrangement links TRBV29-1 to TRBJ2-1, with 7 positions matching TRBD2. After removal of 5 bases from V and 9 bases from J, the junction contained 7 bases not matched to a gene. CDR1 is SQVTM, CDR2 ANQGSEA, per germline. This CDR3 is built from 12 residues.